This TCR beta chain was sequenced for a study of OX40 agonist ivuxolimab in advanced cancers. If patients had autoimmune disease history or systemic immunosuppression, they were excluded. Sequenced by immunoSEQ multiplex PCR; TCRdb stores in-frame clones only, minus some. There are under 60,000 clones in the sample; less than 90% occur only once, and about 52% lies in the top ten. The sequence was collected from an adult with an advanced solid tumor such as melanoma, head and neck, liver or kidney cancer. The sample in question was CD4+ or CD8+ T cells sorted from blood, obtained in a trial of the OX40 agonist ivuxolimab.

CDR3 amino acids: CASASRTSGSYEQYF. The CDR3 DNA is TGCGCCAGCGCCTCCCGGACTAGCGGGAGCTACGAGCAGTACTTC. The chain uses TRBV5-1 and TRBJ2-7; the match to TRBD2 covers 13 bases. The CDR3 is made up of 15 amino acids. Unmatched junction bases numbered 7, after V lost 7 bases and J lost 3 bases. Germline CDR1 SGHRS, CDR2 YFSETQ.